This T cell receptor beta chain is from a study of blood T cell repertoires in COVID-19 (dated by TCRdb to 2020 to 2021). Some background on the complete study: The collaborator samples originated in the United States, Italy and Spain and spanned the acute and convalescent phases of COVID-19. The prospective study material was composed of cDNA or gDNA derived from T cells, B-cell-depleted T cells, or PBMCs. Subjects who had been exposed to COVID-19, were actively infected with it, or had recovered from it provided the deeply sampled blood TCRbeta repertoires that made up the dataset. The repertoires were made available in a free public database intended to serve as a resource for research on the immune response to SARS-CoV-2. Samples came from the ongoing ImmuneRACE study (first 160 participants) plus 1,254 subjects from 6 global collaborators. The sample metadata nearly always contained a de-identified subject ID, COVID-19 status, age in years and sex. Where HLA class I and class II types were available, the types were taken from metadata supplied by the sample provider, not from assay-based typing.

Each collaborating institution followed its own protocols to collect whole blood in K2EDTA tubes. For TCRbeta analysis, collaborators shipped samples in one of three forms: frozen whole blood, isolated PBMCs, or DNA extracted from either of those sample types. This clone has a single count. No cognate antigen has been identified for it. No much larger clone exists at a distance of one base, and base qualities are not known. The CDR3 numbers 16 residues from cysteine through phenylalanine. Here the CDR3 DNA is all that survives: 48 bases in frame from base 1. CDR1 and CDR2 are drawn from the germline V gene: SGDLS, YYNGEE. After removal of 4 bases from V and 2 bases from J, the junction retains 5 bases not matched to a gene. The immunoSEQ Assay, a bias-controlled multiplex PCR, was used to amplify TCRbeta CDR3 regions from genomic DNA. In the paper's pipeline: The number of nucleated cells in each sample was estimated from the amplification of reference gene primers within the assay. Sequence reads were collapsed and filtered to measure the absolute abundance of every unique TCRbeta CDR3 rearrangement. For each sample, productive Simpson clonality was calculated by taking the square root of Simpson's diversity index across productive rearrangements. The table comes from immuneACCESS by way of TCRdb, which keeps in-frame sequences with V and J called. Part of the clones is missing from these tables; in studies checked, under half for an unresolved V gene and the rest for unknown reasons. V and J calls and clone size are given by that table; D and trimming were obtained from the DNA. In this sample the table shows some 150,000 clones, about 90% of which occur a single time. Of the sample, roughly 2% is held by the ten largest clones.

Overall study outcomes, separate from this receptor: Clinical and demographic metadata were provided uncurated, with the amount varying by source and participant.

This TCR derives from a human donor in a cohort sampled during active COVID-19. In this chain, TRBV9 is recombined with TRBJ2-2; the central 10 bases match TRBD2. Specimen: peripheral blood. The CDR3 loop reads CASSSRTSGNTGELFF. The sequence in DNA is TGTGCCAGCAGCTCCCGGACTAGCGGCAACACCGGGGAGCTGTTTTTT.